A single sample gave rise to the 16 T cell receptor beta chains below, sequenced in a study of radiation and T cells in renal cell carcinoma (dated by TCRdb to 2019 to 2021). To prepare the library, the immunoSEQ multiplex PCR assay was applied. The clones in this table, taken by TCRdb from immuneACCESS, are in-frame only. Not every clone is retained; where verified, under half of the shortfall comes from an unresolved V gene, and the cause of the rest is unknown. In this sample the table shows nearly 50,000 clones, around 83% of which occur a single time. About 31% of the sample is taken by the ten largest. Per the publication, the time point label means: baseline pretreatment blood. What this sample's treatment or condition label stands for: 15 Gy SBRT to primary tumor, nephrectomy 4 weeks later. The material was blood, obtained from a patient whose treatment included radiotherapy and nephrectomy. Receptors originate from a woman in her 70s with renal cell carcinoma.

The chain has TRBV7-3 and TRBJ2-3, with 11 bases fitting TRBD2. V was pared by 1 base and J by 6 bases, with 6 bases of the junction left unmatched. This CDR3 region has 16 residues. CDR1 is SGHTA, CDR2 FQGTGA, per germline. CDR3 DNA: TGTGCCAGCAGCTTAATTCCTAGCGGGGGGTTTGATACGCAGTATTTT. It is translated as CASSLIPSGGFDTQYF.

As DNA, the CDR3 is TGTGCCAGCAGCCCCACGGACAGGGTCTATGGCTACACCTTC. It specifies CASSPTDRVYGYTF. This chain joins TRBV11-2 and TRBJ1-2, with 8 bases identical to TRBD1. The J segment lost 4 bases and the V segment lost 5 bases, leaving 6 bases of the junction unmatched. Germline V lookup: CDR1 SGHAT, CDR2 FQNNGV. There are 14 residues in the CDR3.

The rearrangement joins TRBV7-2 to TRBJ1-1; D call uncertain. Trimming shortened V by 1 base and J by 2 bases, and 11 bases separated the two germline ends. Per the germline V gene, CDR1 is SGHTA and CDR2 is FQGNSA. This CDR3 contains 15 residues. Here the CDR3 DNA reads TGTGCCAGCAGCTTAGGGTCGGGTGCTAACACTGAAGCTTTCTTT. Protein sequence: CASSLGSGANTEAFF.

V and J are TRBV18 and TRBJ2-1; possibly TRBD2 for D (5 bases). The CDR3 is 12 amino acids. Trimming took off 8 bases at V and 4 bases at J, with 9 bases between the two ends. Germline loops: CDR1 KGHSH, CDR2 LQKENI. CDR3 loop: CASQAVYNEQFF. CDR3 in DNA: TGTGCCAGCCAAGCGGTTTACAATGAGCAGTTCTTC. Looking up the rest from reference TRBV18 and TRBJ2-1 gives the full variable domain: NAGVMQNPRHLVRRRGQEARLRCSPMKGHSHVYWYRQLPEEGLKFMVYLQKENIIDESGMPKERFSAEFPKEGPSILRIQQVVRGDSAAYFCASQAVYNEQFFGPGTRLTVL.

The chain couples TRBV29-1 to TRBJ2-2, with a possible D match to TRBD1 (5 bases). V lost 3 bases, J lost 1 base, and 6 bases lay in between. The germline V gene has CDR1 SQVTM and CDR2 ANQGSEA. CDR3 length: 13 residues. CDR3 protein: CSVDRENTGELFF. DNA of the CDR3: TGCAGCGTTGACAGGGAGAACACCGGGGAGCTGTTTTTT.

J is TRBJ1-3 and V is TRBV5-1; the D is unclear. Per the germline V gene, CDR1 is SGHRS and CDR2 is YFSETQ. Trimming left V 0 bases short and J 0 bases short, with 7 bases between. The CDR3 contains 15 residues. DNA for the CDR3: TGCGCCAGCAGCTTGGCTCCAGACTCTGGAAACACCATATATTTT. Translated, it gives CASSLAPDSGNTIYF.

The genes are TRBV2 and TRBJ1-6; D gene unclear. The CDR3 has 13 amino acids. Trimming stripped 1 base from V and 6 bases from J, with 4 bases between. Germline V gene sequence: CDR1 SNHLY, CDR2 FYNNEI. CDR3 nucleotide sequence: TGTGCCAGCAGTGAAGTCTCTAATTCACCCCTCCACTTT. Encoded protein: CASSEVSNSPLHF.

The chain has TRBV4-1 and TRBJ2-1, with 11 bases lining up with TRBD2. Germline V gene data show CDR1 as MGHRA and CDR2 as YSYEKL. The J segment lost 6 bases and the V segment lost 6 bases, leaving 7 bases of the junction unmatched. The CDR3 covers 15 residues. DNA for the CDR3: TGCGCCAGCAGTCCTCTAGCGGGAGGAGGCAATGAGCAGTTCTTC. Translation gives CASSPLAGGGNEQFF.

V gene TRBV19 combines with J gene TRBJ1-6; D call uncertain. With 2 bases removed from V and 10 bases from J, the gap between germline ends came to 18 bases. The germline CDR1 and CDR2 sequences are LNHDA and SQIVND (reference sequence). The CDR3 consists of 16 residues. CDR3 in DNA: TGTGCCAGTAGTATATTGGCCAACCGGCATCTGTCACCCCTCCACTTT. This encodes CASSILANRHLSPLHF.

The chain uses TRBV11-2 and TRBJ1-2; D unclear. CDR1 and CDR2 from the germline V gene are SGHAT and FQNNGV. Between the trimmed V and J ends, which lost 0 bases and 6 bases, there was a span of 11 bases. This CDR3 is built from 14 residues. The DNA of the CDR3 is TGTGCCAGCAGCTTAGACAGTTCCGAGGATGGCTACACCTTC. This sequence encodes CASSLDSSEDGYTF.

This clone was observed many times. The rearrangement uses TRBV2 and TRBJ2-3; D not resolved. CDR3 length: 15 amino acids. CDR1 and CDR2 from the germline V gene are SNHLY and FYNNEI. Trimming left V 5 bases short and J 6 bases short, with 18 bases between. For the CDR3, the DNA is TGTGCCAGCAGTCTTCAACTTTTGCGGAGCGATACGCAGTATTTT. Amino acids: CASSLQLLRSDTQYF.

The genes are TRBV7-9 and TRBJ1-1; D not resolved. Per the germline V gene, CDR1 is SEHNR and CDR2 is FQNEAQ (reference sequence). The CDR3 runs to 13 residues. V was trimmed by 2 bases and J by 1 base, leaving 5 bases between them. The CDR3 sequence is CASSLSRNTEAFF. The CDR3 coding sequence is TGTGCCAGCAGCTTAAGCAGGAACACTGAAGCTTTCTTT.

The CDR3 protein is CSAPRPDTQYF. The CDR3 bases are TGCAGTGCCCCCAGGCCAGATACGCAGTATTTT. This rearrangement joins TRBV20-1 to TRBJ2-3, with unresolved D. The CDR3 is made up of 11 amino acids. The V end lost 6 bases, the J end lost 4 bases, and 8 bases lay between the germline ends. CDR1 and CDR2 from the germline V gene are DFQATT and SNEGSKA (reference sequence).

This rearrangement joins TRBV4-1 to TRBJ2-7; D perhaps matches TRBD2 (6 bases). V lost 2 bases and J lost 2, with 16 bases in between. There are 16 residues in the CDR3. CDR1 is MGHRA, CDR2 YSYEKL, per germline. The CDR3 coding sequence is TGCGCCAGCAGCCAATCGGGACTCCTTAAGCCCTACGAGCAGTACTTC. Translated, it gives CASSQSGLLKPYEQYF.

The rearrangement links TRBV9 to TRBJ2-7; no reliable D call. The CDR3 spans 11 residues. Trimming took 0 bases from V and 6 from J, leaving 4 bases between them. The germline V gene encodes CDR1 SGDLS and CDR2 YYNGEE. Here the CDR3 reads CASSVVPEQYF. As DNA, the CDR3 is TGTGCCAGCAGCGTAGTCCCCGAGCAGTACTTC.

This clone was seen a handful of times. The V call is TRBV13, the J call TRBJ1-2, with no clear D. V lost 5 bases and J 4 bases, leaving 14 bases between the germline ends. The CDR3 extends over 14 amino acids. The germline V gene has CDR1 PRHDT and CDR2 FYEKMQ (reference sequence). DNA for the CDR3: TGTGCCAGCAGCCCGAACACTGGCGGCTATGGCTACACCTTC. It encodes CASSPNTGGYGYTF.